The 10 T cell receptor beta chains below all came from one sample that was sequenced in a study of T cell repertoires in cytomegalovirus infection (dated by TCRdb to the late 2010s). The sequencer was an Illumina HiSeq 1500. The public reads were reprocessed in TCRdb via fastp at Q25 and MiXCR, keeping in-frame beta chains. Entries that share a CDR3 protein sequence are merged under the most common genes and DNA. This sample comprises 200,000 or so distinct CDR3 sequences, 28% of them detected only once. Approximately 30% of the sample belongs to the ten largest clones. The specimen was PBMCs. The receptors originated from a human donor in good health (CMV status not recorded). Some clones in this sample may be carry-over from other donors' samples.

As regards this clonotype: Compared with germline, one end of the junction differs, possibly owing to a read error. This chain connects TRBV5-6 to TRBJ1-1; D uncertain. The CDR3 is 12 residues long. Looked up from germline, CDR1 is SGHDT and CDR2 is YYEEEE. CDR3 coding DNA: TGTGCCAGCAGTCAGGTGGGAACTGTAGCTTTCTTT. Amino acids: CASSQVGTVAFF.

This clonotype was seen ten or more times. The CDR3 DNA reads as TGTGCCAGCAGCCCAGGGGATTCTGGGGCCAACGTCCTGACTTTC. Translating gives CASSPGDSGANVLTF. The chain combines TRBV2 with TRBJ2-6; TRBD1 is a possible D gene (6 bases). Germline values: CDR1 SNHLY, CDR2 FYNNEI. This CDR3 has 15 amino acids. The ends were cut back, 6 bases at V and 1 base at J, with 10 bases in the middle.

Many counts were recorded for this clonotype. This chain links TRBV7-9 with TRBJ2-3; D is perhaps TRBD2 (6 bases). V shed 4 bases and J shed 3 bases, with 14 bases lying between them. The CDR3 extends over 15 amino acids. Germline CDR1 reads SEHNR; CDR2 reads FQNEAQ (reference sequence). As DNA, the CDR3 is TGTGCCAGCAGCTCGCCGGGTAGCGGTACAGATACGCAGTATTTT. Protein: CASSSPGSGTDTQYF.

In this sample, this clonotype turned up a few times. The J gene is TRBJ2-2, the V gene TRBV7-3; D could derive from TRBD1 or TRBD2 (5 bases each). The CDR3 has 16 amino acids. CDR1 is SGHTA and CDR2 is FQGTGA in the germline V gene. V gave up 5 bases and J gave up 1 base, with 14 bases separating them. DNA for the CDR3: TGTGCCAGCAGCCCTCTGGGACCAATGAACACCGGGGAGCTGTTTTTT. Translating it yields CASSPLGPMNTGELFF.

The genes are TRBV7-6 and TRBJ1-1; D gene unclear. Trimming left V 1 base short and J 0 bases short, with 9 bases between. Germline values: CDR1 SGHVS, CDR2 FNYEAQ. This CDR3 has 15 residues. CDR3 nucleotides: TGTGCCAGCAGCTTAGGATCCAGACTGAACACTGAAGCTTTCTTT. This gives the protein CASSLGSRLNTEAFF.

The chain carries TRBV2 and TRBJ2-1, with TRBD2 identical over 8 bases. The V gene end was trimmed by 5 bases and the J gene end by 5 bases; junction bases not matched to a gene: 11. CDR1 is SNHLY and CDR2 is FYNNEI in the germline V gene. The CDR3 totals 16 residues. CDR3 sequence: CASSWGGAGVNNEQFF. For the CDR3, the DNA is TGTGCCAGCAGTTGGGGGGGAGCGGGGGTTAACAATGAGCAGTTCTTC.

The chain recombines TRBV20-1 with TRBJ1-4; 7 bases line up with TRBD1. After removal of 3 bases from V and 3 bases from J, the junction contained 7 bases not matched to a gene. The germline gives CDR1 DFQATT, CDR2 SNEGSKA (reference sequence). The CDR3 has 15 amino acids. CDR3 coding DNA: TGCAGTGCTAGCCACTCAGGGGGATCTAATGAAAAACTGTTTTTT. Translating gives CSASHSGGSNEKLFF.

A few counts support this clonotype. The chain uses TRBV6-5 and TRBJ1-3; D is unclear. Trimming stripped 0 bases from V and 0 bases from J, with 6 bases between. Germline values: CDR1 MNHEY, CDR2 SVGAGI. The CDR3 contains 15 residues. The CDR3 DNA reads TGTGCCAGCAGTTACTCGGCGACCTCTGGAAACACCATATATTTT. Its translation: CASSYSATSGNTIYF.

The rearrangement uses TRBV14 and TRBJ1-2; a weak D match, TRBD1 (6 bases). The CDR3 is made up of 15 amino acids. Germline CDR1 is SGHDN and CDR2 is FVKESK. V was pared by 0 bases and J by 4 bases, with 12 bases between. The CDR3: CASSQENGGGYGYTF. The CDR3 DNA reads as TGTGCCAGCAGCCAAGAGAACGGGGGCGGCTATGGCTACACCTTC. The complete variable domain, with remaining parts taken from reference TRBV14 and TRBJ1-2, reads EAGVTQFPSHSVIEKGQTVTLRCDPISGHDNLYWYRRVMGKEIKFLLHFVKESKQDESGMPNNRFLAERTGGTYSTLKVQPAELEDSGVYFCASSQENGGGYGYTFGSGTRLTVV.

This clonotype was seen more than once but under ten times. V gene TRBV5-1 combines with J gene TRBJ1-4; tentatively, D is TRBD1 (6 bases). The V gene's germline CDR1 is SGHRS and CDR2 YFSETQ. Between the trimmed V and J ends, which lost 4 bases and 5 bases, there was a span of 21 bases. CDR3 length equals 17 residues. The CDR3 region has the DNA TGCGCCAGCAGCCAGGGGACCCCGCTTAGGAAAAATGAAAAACTGTTTTTT. As protein: CASSQGTPLRKNEKLFF.